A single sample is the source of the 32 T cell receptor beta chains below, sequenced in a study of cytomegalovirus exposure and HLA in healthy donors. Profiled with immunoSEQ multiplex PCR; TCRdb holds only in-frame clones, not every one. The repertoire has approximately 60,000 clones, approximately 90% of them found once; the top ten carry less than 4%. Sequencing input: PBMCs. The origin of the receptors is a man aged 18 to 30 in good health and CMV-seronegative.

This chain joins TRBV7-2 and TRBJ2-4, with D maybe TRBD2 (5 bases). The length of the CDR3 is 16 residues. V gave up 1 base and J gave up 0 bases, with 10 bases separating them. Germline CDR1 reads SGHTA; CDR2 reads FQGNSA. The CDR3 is CASSLGTGQAKNIQYF. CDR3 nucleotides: TGTGCCAGCAGCTTAGGGACTGGCCAAGCCAAAAACATTCAGTACTTC.

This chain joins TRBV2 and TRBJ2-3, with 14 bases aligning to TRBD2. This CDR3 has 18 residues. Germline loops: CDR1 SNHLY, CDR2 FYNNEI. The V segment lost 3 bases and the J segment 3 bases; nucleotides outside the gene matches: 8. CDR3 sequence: CASSEFGGTSGRTDTQYF. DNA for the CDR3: TGTGCCAGCAGTGAGTTCGGTGGGACTAGCGGGAGAACAGATACGCAGTATTTT.

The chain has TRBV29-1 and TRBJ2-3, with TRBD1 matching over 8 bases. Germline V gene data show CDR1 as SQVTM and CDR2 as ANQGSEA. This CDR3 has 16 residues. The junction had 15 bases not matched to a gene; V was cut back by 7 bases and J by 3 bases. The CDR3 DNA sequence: TGCAGCGCGGCACTACAGGGGGGTGTCTGGACAGATACGCAGTATTTT. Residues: CSAALQGGVWTDTQYF.

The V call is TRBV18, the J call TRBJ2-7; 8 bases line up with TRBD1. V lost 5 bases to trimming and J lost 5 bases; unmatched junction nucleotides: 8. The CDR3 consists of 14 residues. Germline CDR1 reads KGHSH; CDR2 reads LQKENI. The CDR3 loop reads CASSGQGARNEQYF. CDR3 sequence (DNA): TGTGCCAGCTCAGGGCAGGGGGCGCGTAACGAGCAGTACTTC. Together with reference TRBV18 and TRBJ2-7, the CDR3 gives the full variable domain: NAGVMQNPRHLVRRRGQEARLRCSPMKGHSHVYWYRQLPEEGLKFMVYLQKENIIDESGMPKERFSAEFPKEGPSILRIQQVVRGDSAAYFCASSGQGARNEQYFGPGTRLTVT.

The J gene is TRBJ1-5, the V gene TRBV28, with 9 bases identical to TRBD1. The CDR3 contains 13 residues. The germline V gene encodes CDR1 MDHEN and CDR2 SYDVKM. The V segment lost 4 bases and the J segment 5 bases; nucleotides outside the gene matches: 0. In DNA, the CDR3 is TGTGCCAGCAGTTGGACAGGGGATCAGCCCCAGCATTTT. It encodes CASSWTGDQPQHF.

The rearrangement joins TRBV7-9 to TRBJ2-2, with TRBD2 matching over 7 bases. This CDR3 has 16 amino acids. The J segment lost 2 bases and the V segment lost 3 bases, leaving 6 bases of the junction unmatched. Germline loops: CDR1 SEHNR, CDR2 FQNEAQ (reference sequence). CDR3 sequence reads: CASSLGGTANTGELFF. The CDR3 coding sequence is TGTGCCAGCAGCTTGGGGGGGACGGCTAACACCGGGGAGCTGTTTTTT.

Written as DNA, the CDR3 is TGTGCCAGCAGCTTAGGAGCAGGGGATACTGAAGCTTTCTTT. Residues: CASSLGAGDTEAFF. The genes are TRBV13 and TRBJ1-1; TRBD1 might be the D (6 bases). The germline gives CDR1 PRHDT, CDR2 FYEKMQ (reference sequence). This CDR3 is 14 amino acids long. The germline V and J ends were trimmed by 0 bases and 5 bases, with 10 bases remaining between them. The full variable domain, rest sourced from reference TRBV13 and TRBJ1-1, is AAGVIQSPRHLIKEKRETATLKCYPIPRHDTVYWYQQGPGQDPQFLISFYEKMQSDKGSIPDRFSAQQFSDYHSELNMSSLELGDSALYFCASSLGAGDTEAFFGQGTRLTVV.

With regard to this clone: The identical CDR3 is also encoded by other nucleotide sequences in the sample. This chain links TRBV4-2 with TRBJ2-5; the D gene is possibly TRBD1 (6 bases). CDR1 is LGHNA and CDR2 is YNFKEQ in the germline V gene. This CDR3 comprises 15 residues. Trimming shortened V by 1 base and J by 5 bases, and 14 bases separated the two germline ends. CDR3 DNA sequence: TGTGCCAGCAGCCAAGTCACAGGGAGACAGGAGACCCAGTACTTC. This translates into CASSQVTGRQETQYF.

CDR3 nucleotide sequence: TGTGCCAGCAGCACCTGGACAGGGGGCTACGAGCAGTACTTC. It is translated as CASSTWTGGYEQYF. The chain is built from TRBV7-2 and TRBJ2-7; the match to TRBD1 covers 10 bases. This CDR3 region has 14 residues. The V segment lost 5 bases and the J segment 3 bases; nucleotides outside the gene matches: 4. Germline CDR1 is SGHTA and CDR2 is FQGNSA.

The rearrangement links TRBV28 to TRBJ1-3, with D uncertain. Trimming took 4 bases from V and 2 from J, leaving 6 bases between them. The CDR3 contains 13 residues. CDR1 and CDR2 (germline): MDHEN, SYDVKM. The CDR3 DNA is TGTGCCAGCAGTTCGCTAACTGGAAACACCATATATTTT. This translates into CASSSLTGNTIYF.

The CDR3 DNA sequence: TGTGCCAGCAGCCCCGGACTAGCGTACAATGAGCAGTTCTTC. As protein: CASSPGLAYNEQFF. The chain uses TRBV7-9 and TRBJ2-1; 9 bases line up with TRBD2. The ends lost 5 bases at V and 4 bases at J; junction bases unmatched: 3. CDR3 length: 14 residues. Germline assignment: CDR1 SEHNR and CDR2 FQNEAQ (reference sequence). Looking up the rest from reference TRBV7-9 and TRBJ2-1 gives the full variable domain: DTGVSQNPRHKITKRGQNVTFRCDPISEHNRLYWYRQTLGQGPEFLTYFQNEAQLEKSRLLSDRFSAERPKGSFSTLEIQRTEQGDSAMYLCASSPGLAYNEQFFGPGTRLTVL.

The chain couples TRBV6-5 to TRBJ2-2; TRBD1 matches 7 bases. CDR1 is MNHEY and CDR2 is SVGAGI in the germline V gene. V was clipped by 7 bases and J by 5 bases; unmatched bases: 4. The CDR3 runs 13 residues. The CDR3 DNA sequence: TGTGCCAGCACTTCAGGGGGAACCGGGGAGCTGTTTTTT. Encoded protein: CASTSGGTGELFF.

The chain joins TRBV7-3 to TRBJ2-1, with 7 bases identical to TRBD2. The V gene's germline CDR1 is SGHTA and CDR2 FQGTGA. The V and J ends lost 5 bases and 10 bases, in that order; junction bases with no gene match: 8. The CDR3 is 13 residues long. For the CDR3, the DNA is TGTGCCAGCAGCCCCGCCGGGGGAGGGGAGCAGTTCTTC. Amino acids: CASSPAGGGEQFF.

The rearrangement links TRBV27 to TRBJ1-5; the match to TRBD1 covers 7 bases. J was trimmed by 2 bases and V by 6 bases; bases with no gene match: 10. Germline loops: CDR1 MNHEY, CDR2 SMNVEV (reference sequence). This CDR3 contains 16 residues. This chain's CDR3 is CASSPLQGTGNQPQHF. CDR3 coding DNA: TGTGCCAGCAGCCCTTTACAGGGGACCGGCAATCAGCCCCAGCATTTT.

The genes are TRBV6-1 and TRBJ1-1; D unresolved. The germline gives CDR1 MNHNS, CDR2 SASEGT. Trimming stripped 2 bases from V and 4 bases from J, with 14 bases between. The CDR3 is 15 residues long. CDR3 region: CASSEIDRGSTEAFF. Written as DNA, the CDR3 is TGTGCCAGCAGTGAAATCGATCGTGGTAGCACTGAAGCTTTCTTT.

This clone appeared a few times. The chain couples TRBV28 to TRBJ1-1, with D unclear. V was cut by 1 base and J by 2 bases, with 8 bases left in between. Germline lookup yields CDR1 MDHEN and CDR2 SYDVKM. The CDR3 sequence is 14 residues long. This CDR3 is CASSLFRDNTEAFF. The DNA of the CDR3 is TGTGCCAGCAGTTTATTTCGGGATAACACTGAAGCTTTCTTT.

The CDR3 DNA follows: TGTGCCAGCCAGGGGAATCAGCCCCAGCATTTT. Its protein product is CASQGNQPQHF. The rearrangement joins TRBV28 to TRBJ1-5, with D possibly TRBD1 on 6 matching bases. Trimming took off 8 bases at V and 4 bases at J, with 6 bases between the two ends. The CDR3 consists of 11 residues. In germline, CDR1 is MDHEN, CDR2 SYDVKM.

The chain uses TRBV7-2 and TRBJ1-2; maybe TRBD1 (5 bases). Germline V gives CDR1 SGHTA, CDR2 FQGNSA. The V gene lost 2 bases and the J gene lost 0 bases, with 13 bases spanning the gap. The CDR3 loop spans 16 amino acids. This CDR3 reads CASSLSHGATNYGYTF. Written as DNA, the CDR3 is TGTGCCAGCAGCTTATCCCATGGGGCCACTAACTATGGCTACACCTTC. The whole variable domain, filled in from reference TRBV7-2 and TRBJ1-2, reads GAGVSQSPSNKVTEKGKDVELRCDPISGHTALYWYRQSLGQGLEFLIYFQGNSAPDKSGLPSDRFSAERTGGSVSTLTIQRTQQEDSAVYLCASSLSHGATNYGYTFGSGTRLTVV.

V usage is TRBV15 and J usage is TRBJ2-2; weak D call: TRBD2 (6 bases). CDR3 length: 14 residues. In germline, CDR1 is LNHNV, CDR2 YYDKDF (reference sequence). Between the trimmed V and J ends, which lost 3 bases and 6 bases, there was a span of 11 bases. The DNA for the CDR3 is TGTGCCACCAGCAGGGGCGGGGAAGCCGGGGAGCTGTTTTTT. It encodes CATSRGGEAGELFF.

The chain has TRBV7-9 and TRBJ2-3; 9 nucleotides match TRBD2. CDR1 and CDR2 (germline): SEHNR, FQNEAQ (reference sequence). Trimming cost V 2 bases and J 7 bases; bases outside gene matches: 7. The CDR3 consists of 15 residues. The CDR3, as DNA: TGTGCCAGCAGCTTATCTAGCGGGATGGGTAATACGCAGTATTTT. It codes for CASSLSSGMGNTQYF. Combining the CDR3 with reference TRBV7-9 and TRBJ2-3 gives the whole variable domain DTGVSQNPRHKITKRGQNVTFRCDPISEHNRLYWYRQTLGQGPEFLTYFQNEAQLEKSRLLSDRFSAERPKGSFSTLEIQRTEQGDSAMYLCASSLSSGMGNTQYFGPGTRLTVL.

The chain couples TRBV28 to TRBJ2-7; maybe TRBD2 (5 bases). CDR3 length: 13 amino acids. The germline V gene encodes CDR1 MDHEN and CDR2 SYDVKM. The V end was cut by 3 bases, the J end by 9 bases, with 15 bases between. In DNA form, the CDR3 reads TGTGCCAGCAGTTTCCCGGGGAAGGCAGGGCAGTACTTC. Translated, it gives CASSFPGKAGQYF.

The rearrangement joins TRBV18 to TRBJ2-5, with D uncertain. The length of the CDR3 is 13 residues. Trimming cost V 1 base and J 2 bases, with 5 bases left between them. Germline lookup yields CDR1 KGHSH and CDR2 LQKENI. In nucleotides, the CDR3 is TGTGCCAGCTCACCACGTGTACAAGAGACCCAGTACTTC. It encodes CASSPRVQETQYF.

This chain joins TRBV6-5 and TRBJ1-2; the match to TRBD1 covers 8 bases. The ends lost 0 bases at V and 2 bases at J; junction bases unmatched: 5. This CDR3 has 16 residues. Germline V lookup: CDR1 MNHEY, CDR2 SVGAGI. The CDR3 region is CASSYSLQGVNYGYTF. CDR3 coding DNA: TGTGCCAGCAGTTACTCGCTACAGGGGGTGAACTATGGCTACACCTTC.

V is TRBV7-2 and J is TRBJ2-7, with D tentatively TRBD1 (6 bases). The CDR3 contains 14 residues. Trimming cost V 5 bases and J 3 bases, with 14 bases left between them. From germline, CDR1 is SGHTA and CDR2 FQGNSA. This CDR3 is CASSLKQDSYEQYF. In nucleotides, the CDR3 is TGTGCCAGCAGCCTTAAACAGGACAGCTACGAGCAGTACTTC.

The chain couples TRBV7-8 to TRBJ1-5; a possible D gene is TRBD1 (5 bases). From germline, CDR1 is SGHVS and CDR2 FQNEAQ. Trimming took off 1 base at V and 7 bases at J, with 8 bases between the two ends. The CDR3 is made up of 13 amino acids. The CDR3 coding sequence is TGTGCCAGCAGCTTAGAGGGGTGGCAGCCCCAGCATTTT. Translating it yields CASSLEGWQPQHF.

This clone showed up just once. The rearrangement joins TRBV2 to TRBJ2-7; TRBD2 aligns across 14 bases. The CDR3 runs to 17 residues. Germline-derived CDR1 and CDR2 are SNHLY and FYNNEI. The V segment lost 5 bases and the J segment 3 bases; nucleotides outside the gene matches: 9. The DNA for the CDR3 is TGTGCCAGCAGTACGATGATGGGACTAGCGGGAGACTACGAGCAGTACTTC. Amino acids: CASSTMMGLAGDYEQYF.

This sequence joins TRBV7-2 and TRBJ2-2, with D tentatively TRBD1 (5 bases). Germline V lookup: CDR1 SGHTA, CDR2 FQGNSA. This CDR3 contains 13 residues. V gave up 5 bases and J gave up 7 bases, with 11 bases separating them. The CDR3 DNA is TGTGCCAGCAGCCTACCACAGGTCGGGGAGCTGTTTTTT. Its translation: CASSLPQVGELFF.

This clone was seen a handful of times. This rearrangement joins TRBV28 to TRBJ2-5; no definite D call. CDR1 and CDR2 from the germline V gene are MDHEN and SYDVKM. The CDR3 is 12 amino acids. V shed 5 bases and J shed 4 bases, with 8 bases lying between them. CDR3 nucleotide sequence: TGTGCCAGCAGTCCACCTAGAGAGACCCAGTACTTC. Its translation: CASSPPRETQYF.

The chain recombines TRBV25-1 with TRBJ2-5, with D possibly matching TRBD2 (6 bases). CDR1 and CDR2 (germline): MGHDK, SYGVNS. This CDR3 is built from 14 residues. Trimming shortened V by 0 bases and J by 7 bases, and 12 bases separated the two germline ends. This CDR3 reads CASSEYPTGGTQYF. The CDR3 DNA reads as TGTGCCAGCAGTGAATATCCTACCGGGGGGACCCAGTACTTC.

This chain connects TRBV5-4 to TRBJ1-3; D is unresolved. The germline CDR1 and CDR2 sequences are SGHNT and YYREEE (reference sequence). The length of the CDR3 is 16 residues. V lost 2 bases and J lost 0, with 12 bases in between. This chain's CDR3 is CASSFPGKDSGNTIYF. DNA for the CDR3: TGTGCCAGCAGCTTCCCGGGGAAGGACTCTGGAAACACCATATATTTT.

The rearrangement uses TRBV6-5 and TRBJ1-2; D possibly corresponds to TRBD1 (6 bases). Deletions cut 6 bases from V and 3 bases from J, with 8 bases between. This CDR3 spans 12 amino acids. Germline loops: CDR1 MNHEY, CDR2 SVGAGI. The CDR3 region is CASRTGYYGYTF. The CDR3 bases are TGTGCCAGCAGGACAGGCTACTATGGCTACACCTTC.

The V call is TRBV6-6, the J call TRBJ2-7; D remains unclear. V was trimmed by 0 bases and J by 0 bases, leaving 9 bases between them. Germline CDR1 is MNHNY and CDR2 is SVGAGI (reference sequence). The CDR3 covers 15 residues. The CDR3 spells CASSYSGDPSYEQYF. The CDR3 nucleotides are TGTGCCAGCAGTTACTCAGGAGACCCCTCCTACGAGCAGTACTTC.